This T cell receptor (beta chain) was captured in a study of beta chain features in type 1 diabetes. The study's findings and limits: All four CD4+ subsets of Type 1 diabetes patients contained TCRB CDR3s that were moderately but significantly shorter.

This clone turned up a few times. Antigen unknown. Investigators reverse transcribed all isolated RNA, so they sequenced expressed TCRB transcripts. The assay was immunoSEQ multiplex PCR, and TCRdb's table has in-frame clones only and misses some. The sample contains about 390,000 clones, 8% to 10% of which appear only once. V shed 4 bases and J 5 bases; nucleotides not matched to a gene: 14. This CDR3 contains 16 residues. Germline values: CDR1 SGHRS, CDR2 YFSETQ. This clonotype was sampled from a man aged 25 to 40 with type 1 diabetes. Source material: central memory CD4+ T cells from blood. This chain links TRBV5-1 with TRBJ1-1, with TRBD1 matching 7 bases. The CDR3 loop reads CASSPEQGRGKTEAFF. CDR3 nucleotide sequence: TGCGCCAGCAGCCCGGAACAGGGGAGGGGGAAAACTGAAGCTTTCTTT. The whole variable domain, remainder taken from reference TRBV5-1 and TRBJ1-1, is KAGVTQTPRYLIKTRGQQVTLSCSPISGHRSVSWYQQTPGQGLQFLFEYFSETQRNKGNFPGRFSGRQFSNSRSEMNVSTLELGDSALYLCASSPEQGRGKTEAFFGQGTRLTVV.